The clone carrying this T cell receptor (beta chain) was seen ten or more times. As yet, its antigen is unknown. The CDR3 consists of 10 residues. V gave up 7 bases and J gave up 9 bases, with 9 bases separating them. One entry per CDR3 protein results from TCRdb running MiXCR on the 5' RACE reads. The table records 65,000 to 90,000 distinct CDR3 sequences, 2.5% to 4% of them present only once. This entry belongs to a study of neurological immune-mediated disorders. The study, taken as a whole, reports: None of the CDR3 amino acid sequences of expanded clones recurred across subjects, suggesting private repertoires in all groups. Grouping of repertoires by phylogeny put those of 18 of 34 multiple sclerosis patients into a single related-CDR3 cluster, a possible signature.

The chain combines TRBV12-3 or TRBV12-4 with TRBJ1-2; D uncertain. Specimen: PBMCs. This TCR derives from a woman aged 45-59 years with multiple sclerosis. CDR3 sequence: CASTRGSYTF. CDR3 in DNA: TGTGCCAGCACCCGCGGGAGCTACACCTTC.